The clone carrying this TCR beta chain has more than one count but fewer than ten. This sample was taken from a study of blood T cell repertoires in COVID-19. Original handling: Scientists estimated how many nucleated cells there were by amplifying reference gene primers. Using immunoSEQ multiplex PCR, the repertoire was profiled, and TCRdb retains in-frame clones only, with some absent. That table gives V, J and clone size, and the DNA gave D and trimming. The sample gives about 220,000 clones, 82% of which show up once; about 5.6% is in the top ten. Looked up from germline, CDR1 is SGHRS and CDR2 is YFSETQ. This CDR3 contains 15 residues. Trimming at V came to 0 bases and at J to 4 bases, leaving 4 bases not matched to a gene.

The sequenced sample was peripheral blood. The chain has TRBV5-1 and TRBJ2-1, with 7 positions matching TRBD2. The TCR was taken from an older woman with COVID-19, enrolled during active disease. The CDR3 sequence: CASSLGEGLYNEQFF. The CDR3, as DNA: TGCGCCAGCAGCTTGGGGGAGGGCTTATACAATGAGCAGTTCTTC.